The present T cell receptor beta chain was sequenced within a study of immune cell composition in non-small cell lung cancer. Study-wide points: Tumour-reactive clones were not shown to match dominant in vivo tumour clones.

The CDR3 spans 13 residues. The germline CDR1 and CDR2 sequences are SGHTS and YDEGEE. The ends were cut back, 2 bases at V and 3 bases at J, with 8 bases in the middle. A note on this clone: Its antigen is as yet unknown.

Normal lung was sampled as far from the tumour as possible, at least 3 cm. Libraries were prepared by immunoSEQ multiplex PCR; TCRdb keeps only in-frame clonotypes and omits some of them. In the table there are fewer than 20,000 clones, around four fifths of which are singletons. A further study also used this sample, focusing on CD4 T cells in lung cancer. That paper notes: Prior treatments included platinum chemotherapy, and some patients had nivolumab or pembrolizumab.

The chain carries TRBV5-8 and TRBJ2-5; D uncertain. This clonotype originated in a human donor with non-small cell lung cancer. The specimen was non-adjacent lung tissue. CDR3 sequence: CASSFTAKETQYF. The CDR3 nucleotides are TGTGCCAGCAGCTTCACAGCTAAAGAGACCCAGTACTTC. The full variable domain, with the rest looked up from reference TRBV5-8 and TRBJ2-5, is EAGVTQSPTHLIKTRGQQATLRCSPISGHTSVYWYQQALGLGLQFLLWYDEGEERNRGNFPPRFSGRQFPNYSSELNVNALELEDSALYLCASSFTAKETQYFGPGTRLLVL.